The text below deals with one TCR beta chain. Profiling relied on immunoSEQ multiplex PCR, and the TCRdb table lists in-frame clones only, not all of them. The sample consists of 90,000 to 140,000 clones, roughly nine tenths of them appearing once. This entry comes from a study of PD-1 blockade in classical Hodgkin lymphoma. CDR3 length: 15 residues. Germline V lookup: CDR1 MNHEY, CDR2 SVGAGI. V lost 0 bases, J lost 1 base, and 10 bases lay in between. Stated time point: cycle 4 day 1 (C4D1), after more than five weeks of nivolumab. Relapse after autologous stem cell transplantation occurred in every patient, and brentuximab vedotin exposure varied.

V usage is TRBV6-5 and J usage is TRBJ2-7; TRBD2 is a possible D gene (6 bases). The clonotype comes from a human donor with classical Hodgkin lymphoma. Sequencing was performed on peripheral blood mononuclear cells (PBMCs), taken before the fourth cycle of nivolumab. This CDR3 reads CASSYSSGGSYEQYF. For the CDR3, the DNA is TGTGCCAGCAGTTACTCGAGTGGGGGGTCCTACGAGCAGTACTTC.